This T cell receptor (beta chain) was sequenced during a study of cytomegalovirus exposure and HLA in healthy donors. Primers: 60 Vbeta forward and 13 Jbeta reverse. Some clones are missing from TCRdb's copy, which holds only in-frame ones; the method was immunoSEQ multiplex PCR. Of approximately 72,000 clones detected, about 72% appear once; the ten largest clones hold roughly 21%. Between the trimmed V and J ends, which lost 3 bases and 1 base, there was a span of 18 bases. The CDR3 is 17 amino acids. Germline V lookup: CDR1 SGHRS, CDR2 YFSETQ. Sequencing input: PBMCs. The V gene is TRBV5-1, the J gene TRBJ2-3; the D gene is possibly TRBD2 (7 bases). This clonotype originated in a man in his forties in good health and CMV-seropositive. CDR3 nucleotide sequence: TGCGCCAGCAGCTCGTCCCTGGGGGCGGGGGGCACAGATACGCAGTATTTT. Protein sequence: CASSSSLGAGGTDTQYF.